This TCR beta chain was profiled in a study of blood T cells in healthy people across ages (dated by TCRdb to the mid-2010s). With respect to the entire study: In model experiments, roughly one uniquely barcoded TCR beta cDNA molecule per two T cells was captured by template switching. The study measured age-related changes in TCR beta repertoire diversity using deep sequencing normalized with unique cDNA molecular identifiers. The donors were split into four age groups: young (average 16 years), middle-aged (about 40), aged (roughly 65) and long-lived (roughly 77). Using the same blood draw, the study looked at two additional independent replicas of 1 million unique cDNA reads for two donors, one aged 18 to 29 and the other aged 80 or older. The research as a whole found: Estimates of total diversity based on one million sequenced T cells were considered lower bounds and underestimates. Compared with the aged group, the long-lived group had more naive CD4+ T cells, fewer expanded clones and increased TCR diversity, suggesting age selection. Observed TCR beta diversity per million T cells fell roughly linearly with age, and a significant reduction was already apparent by age roughly 40. Donor CMV infection status was unknown, potentially confounding age-related changes in expanded clonotypes. The percentage of naive T cells measured by flow cytometry correlated strongly with observed TCR beta diversity. Conclusive comparison of naive and antigen-experienced compartments was prevented by the profiling of bulk unsorted PBMCs.

The library came from 5' RACE. TCRdb lists the instrument as Illumina HiSeq 2500. A second roughly 6 to 12 cycle PCR used a sample-barcoded 5' primer and a J-beta primer mix. A template-switch 5' adaptor carrying 12 random nucleotides introduced a unique molecular identifier onto each TCR beta cDNA molecule. Each sample yielded at least 2.5 million CDR3-containing paired-end reads. The Mint cDNA synthesis kit, primed by a TRBC-specific oligonucleotide, was used to synthesize first-strand cDNA from all RNA. Following uracil-DNA glycosylase treatment, all cDNA underwent a first 18-cycle PCR with the universal primers M1SS and BC2_uni_R. As for the authors' bioinformatics: Normalization of each sample was performed by random selection of 1 million high-quality reads, each carrying a distinct molecular identifier. Reads sharing molecular identifiers were discarded rather than binned into consensus sequences. CDR3 identification, clonotype clustering and error correction used MiTCR with a Q25 quality threshold and the strictest error-elimination algorithm. Lower-bound total TCR beta diversity was estimated with a nonparametric unseen species model using Euler transformation. TCRdb cleaned the public reads at Q25 with fastp, built clones with MiXCR and kept in-frame beta chains. Merged by CDR3 protein, the rows form single entries marked with the most common genes and DNA. In this record, the V and J calls reflect TCRdb's handling and not the investigators' own analysis. The sample table holds approximately 780,000 distinct CDR3 sequences, of which roughly 25% were seen once. Together, the top ten hold around 3% of the sample.

As encoded in the germline V gene, CDR1 is SGDLS while CDR2 is YYNGEE. The CDR3 goes from the cysteine to the phenylalanine over 14 residues. Of the read, only the CDR3 DNA is kept; its 42 bases are in frame from base 1. Trimming takes 2 bases from V and 6 bases from J, and the germline ends sit 9 bases apart. This clonotype was observed a handful of times. No antigen is known for it. No per-base quality is available; no much larger clone lies one base away. The roughly 38 donors, aged about 6 to 95 years, were systemically healthy Caucasian individuals from Russia. Approximately 10 milliliters of peripheral blood were collected from each donor into EDTA-treated Vacutainer tubes. Ficoll-Paque density-gradient centrifugation was used to isolate PBMCs, with at least 6.5 million per sample. Trizol reagent was used to extract total RNA from the PBMCs, yielding at least 6 micrograms per sample. For every donor, flow cytometry on a PBMC aliquot measured the percentage of naive CD45RAhigh/CD27high T cells.

A further study also used this sample, focusing on T cells of mothers and their children. As that second study puts it: The donors were nine systemically healthy Caucasian individuals, made up of three mothers and their six children. cDNA synthesis used all of the extracted RNA, with roughly 1.6 ug of RNA in each 15 ul reaction. In the second PCR, the M1S primer introduced both the sample barcodes and 2-4 random nucleotides. More than 9.5 million TCR beta CDR3 reads were obtained from each mother, and some 3.3 million reads were obtained from each child. Thymic selection shapes the output of TCR recombination in a similar way in related and unrelated pairs, and inherited differences have a minor effect. Normalized repertoire overlap was always found to be slightly, but never significantly, higher in related mother-child pairs than in unrelated mother-child pairs. No persistent microchimeric T cell clones were detected, at a sensitivity of about 100 clones per million clonotypes. To look for features that set related mother-child pairs apart from unrelated individuals, the researchers ran deep NGS to compare the TCR beta repertoires of mothers and children. On average, the children were approximately 11 +/- 4 years old, while the mothers were approximately 40 +/- 4 years old. After adapters were ligated using NEBNext reagents, the libraries underwent 100+100 nt paired-end sequencing on an Illumina HiSeq 2000. To prevent cross-contamination, the mother and child libraries were prepared one month apart and sequenced in separate runs. For each donor, between roughly 450,000 and 2,200,000 distinct TCR beta clonotypes were identified. Naive TCR beta clonotypes were estimated from low-frequency clonotypes matched to each donor's FACS-determined naive share, without sorting.

This receptor chain uses TRBV9 and TRBJ1-6, and perhaps TRBD1 as D gene, on 5 matching bases. The origin of this receptor is a boy under 18 in good health. The sequenced sample was blood. The CDR3 here reads CASSVGDGNSPLHF. The DNA sequence is TGTGCCAGCAGCGTGGGGGACGGTAATTCACCCCTCCACTTT.